This TCR beta chain was recorded in a study of graft-versus-host responses after intestinal transplantation. About the study: Grafts that recipients had were multivisceral, liver-intestinal, or isolated intestinal transplants. Anti-thymocyte globulin induction, then tacrolimus and steroids for around 3 years, went to all recipients.

Notes on this clone: Its antigen is not known.

Produced via immunoSEQ multiplex PCR; TCRdb's table is partial and in-frame only. The sample shows over 60,000 clones, roughly 92% of them seen only once. Each post-transplant bone marrow sample was taken from the posterior iliac crest or from another site. CDR3 length: 15 residues. V was trimmed by 2 bases and J by 5 bases, leaving 15 bases between them. CDR1 is MNHNS, CDR2 SASEGT, per germline. Study conclusions and caveats: GvH clonotypes were identified within recipient marrow, with a subset emerging first in ileum or blood.

The specimen comprised bone marrow, sampled 700 to 750 days after intestinal transplantation. This chain connects TRBV6-1 to TRBJ1-2; D is undetermined. The TCR originated in a human patient who received an intestinal transplant, so some T cells may come from the graft donor. CDR3 sequence: CASSESGEGFYGYTF. CDR3 in DNA: TGTGCCAGCAGTGAATCCGGAGAGGGCTTTTATGGCTACACCTTC.